One sample yielded the 30 T cell receptor beta chains listed below, sequenced in a study of response to subunit inactivated influenza vaccine (dated by TCRdb to 2016 to 2019). Libraries were prepared through RT-PCR. Sequenced using an Illumina HiSeq 2500. TCRdb trimmed public reads at Q25 via fastp, called clones via MiXCR and kept in-frame beta chains. Each CDR3 protein gets just one entry, which takes the most common genes and DNA from the rows behind it. For this sample there are hundreds of thousands of distinct CDR3 sequences; over 11% appear just once. The ten largest clones capture approximately 7% of the sample. Sequenced here: PBMCs from blood, sampled approximately 15 days before vaccination. The receptors were sampled from a man in his forties or fifties who received an inactivated influenza vaccine. Donor details come from another sample of the same person, matched by shared clones.

V is TRBV6-1 and J is TRBJ2-3, with 8 bases aligning to TRBD2. The CDR3 is 13 amino acids. Germline lookup yields CDR1 MNHNS and CDR2 SASEGT. V gave up 9 bases and J gave up 4 bases; unmatched junction bases: 6. CDR3 nucleotides: TGTGCCAGTCGACCAGCGGGAGCAGATACGCAGTATTTT. Translating gives CASRPAGADTQYF.

The V and J genes are TRBV29-1 and TRBJ2-4, with 7 bases aligning to TRBD2. Losses at the gene ends were 5 bases for V and 0 bases for J; bases not matched to a gene: 10. In germline, CDR1 is SQVTM, CDR2 ANQGSEA. The CDR3 runs 16 residues. The CDR3 coding sequence is TGCAGCGTTCGACCCCTAGCGGACTTAGCCAAAAACATTCAGTACTTC. Encoded protein: CSVRPLADLAKNIQYF.

The chain combines TRBV6-2 or TRBV6-3 with TRBJ2-1; 15 bases map to TRBD2. Unmatched junction bases numbered 16, after V lost 7 bases and J lost 0 bases. CDR3 length: 21 amino acids. The V gene's germline CDR1 is MNHEY and CDR2 SVGEGT. The DNA of the CDR3 is TGTGCCAGCACCAAGTGGGGGTTAGGGACTAGCGGGAGGAGCTCCTACAATGAGCAGTTCTTC. Translating gives CASTKWGLGTSGRSSYNEQFF.

V is TRBV14 and J is TRBJ2-3; D unresolved. CDR1 and CDR2 from the germline V gene are SGHDN and FVKESK. V lost 1 base and J 3 bases, leaving 17 bases between the germline ends. The length of the CDR3 is 17 residues. The CDR3 DNA reads as TGTGCCAGCAGCCAAGGGAAGCTCTACGGAAGGACAGATACGCAGTATTTT. It yields the protein CASSQGKLYGRTDTQYF.

In this sample, this clonotype turned up a few times. The V call is TRBV10-2, the J call TRBJ2-5; tentative D call: TRBD2 (5 bases). Trimming cost V 6 bases and J 1 base, with 12 bases left between them. This CDR3 has 14 amino acids. The germline V gene encodes CDR1 WSHSY and CDR2 SAAADI. The CDR3 here is CASSPTSRQETQYF. The DNA for the CDR3 is TGCGCCAGCAGCCCAACTAGTCGCCAAGAGACCCAGTACTTC.

This rearrangement joins TRBV5-1 to TRBJ1-2; 7 nucleotides agree with TRBD1. The CDR3 totals 15 residues. The trim removed 2 bases at V and 8 bases at J, leaving 12 bases unmatched. Germline V gives CDR1 SGHRS, CDR2 YFSETQ. The CDR3 DNA reads as TGCGCCAGCAGCTTTTCCGGACAGGCCACGGAAGGCTACACCTTC. Amino acid sequence: CASSFSGQATEGYTF.

This clonotype appeared many times. A junction boundary mismatches the germline segment, possibly from a read error. The rearrangement joins TRBV12-3 or TRBV12-4 to TRBJ2-7; 8 nucleotides align to TRBD2. The CDR3 contains 14 residues. CDR3 amino acids: CASSLGAGAYEQYF. Written as DNA, the CDR3 is TGTGCCAGCAGCTTAGGAGCGGGAGCATACGAGCAGTACTTC.

The V and J genes are TRBV6-1 and TRBJ2-7; tentatively, D is TRBD1 (6 bases). This CDR3 contains 13 residues. Germline lookup yields CDR1 MNHNS and CDR2 SASEGT. V lost 10 bases to trimming and J lost 4 bases, with 17 bases between them. The CDR3 loop reads CATRRTALYEQYF. CDR3 in DNA: TGTGCCACCCGAAGGACAGCCTTATACGAGCAGTACTTC.

This clonotype was found a few times. V usage is TRBV9 and J usage is TRBJ1-5; D not certain. CDR3 length equals 15 residues. Germline V CDR1 and CDR2: SGDLS, YYNGEE. V lost 2 bases, J lost 2 bases, and 11 bases lay in between. CDR3 nucleotide sequence: TGTGCCAGCAGCGTGGGATCGGATGGCAATCAGCCCCAGCATTTT. Its protein product is CASSVGSDGNQPQHF. Full variable domain (remainder filled in from reference TRBV9 and TRBJ1-5): DSGVTQTPKHLITATGQRVTLRCSPRSGDLSVYWYQQSLDQGLQFLIQYYNGEERAKGNILERFSAQQFPDLHSELNLSSLELGDSALYFCASSVGSDGNQPQHFGDGTRLSIL.

The table lists this clonotype with many counts. The chain employs TRBV16 and TRBJ2-7; either TRBD1 or TRBD2 may supply D (5 bases each). This CDR3 contains 14 residues. V dropped 4 bases and J dropped 6 bases, with 16 bases sitting between them. CDR1 is KGHSY and CDR2 is FQNENV in the germline V gene. CDR3 DNA sequence: TGTGCCAGCAGCCGGGACCCCGGTTCCCTCGAGCAGTACTTC. Protein sequence: CASSRDPGSLEQYF. Combining the CDR3 with reference TRBV16 and TRBJ2-7 gives the whole variable domain GEEVAQTPKHLVRGEGQKAKLYCAPIKGHSYVFWYQQVLKNEFKFLISFQNENVFDETGMPKERFSAKCLPNSPCSLEIQATKLEDSAVYFCASSRDPGSLEQYFGPGTRLTVT.

The genes are TRBV6-1 and TRBJ1-1, with 8 bases that match TRBD1. This CDR3 has 12 residues. With 10 bases clipped from V and 8 bases from J, the junction kept 9 bases outside the gene matches. In germline, CDR1 is MNHNS, CDR2 SASEGT. CDR3: CATNIWDREAFF. The CDR3 DNA reads as TGTGCCACCAACATCTGGGACAGGGAAGCTTTCTTT.

This clonotype was counted a few times. The genes are TRBV5-1 and TRBJ2-3; maybe TRBD1 (5 bases). CDR1 and CDR2 from the germline V gene are SGHRS and YFSETQ. Trimming stripped 0 bases from V and 2 bases from J, with 10 bases between. This CDR3 has 15 residues. The CDR3 DNA is TGCGCCAGCAGCTTGGCAGGGAAGGACACAGATACGCAGTATTTT. This encodes CASSLAGKDTDTQYF.

This clonotype was observed a handful of times. The chain carries TRBV14 and TRBJ1-1, with D tentatively TRBD1 (6 bases). The ends were cut back, 4 bases at V and 10 bases at J, with 13 bases in the middle. The CDR3 has 12 amino acids. Germline CDR1 is SGHDN and CDR2 is FVKESK. CDR3 bases: TGTGCCAGCAGCCCCGGGGGGGGGGCAGCTTTCTTT. Protein sequence: CASSPGGGAAFF.

This chain uses TRBV6-2 or TRBV6-3 with TRBJ2-1; weak D call: TRBD1 (6 bases). Germline assignment: CDR1 MNHEY and CDR2 SVGEGT. This CDR3 contains 18 residues. V lost 6 bases and J lost 0, with 21 bases in between. CDR3 region: CASSTRLPTDSSYNEQFF. In DNA form, the CDR3 reads TGTGCCAGCAGCACCAGACTTCCGACGGACAGCTCCTACAATGAGCAGTTCTTC.

This clonotype appeared a few times. The V call is TRBV5-1, the J call TRBJ1-1; possibly TRBD1 for D (6 bases). CDR1 and CDR2 (germline): SGHRS, YFSETQ. Trimming stripped 1 base from V and 1 base from J, with 20 bases between. The CDR3 contains 18 residues. CDR3 sequence reads: CASSLRRGASGGNTEAFF. In DNA, the CDR3 is TGCGCCAGCAGCTTGCGCAGGGGAGCCAGTGGCGGGAACACTGAAGCTTTCTTT.

This rearrangement joins TRBV7-3 to TRBJ2-1; D remains unclear. The CDR3 length is 10 residues. V was clipped by 7 bases and J by 2 bases, with 0 bases between them. Germline V gene sequence: CDR1 SGHTA, CDR2 FQGTGA. This CDR3 reads CASTYNEQFF. The CDR3 DNA sequence: TGTGCCAGCACCTACAATGAGCAGTTCTTC.

This clonotype was picked up a small number of times. This chain joins TRBV11-2 and TRBJ1-2; the D gene is possibly TRBD1 (5 bases). Germline V gene data show CDR1 as SGHAT and CDR2 as FQNNGV. The length of the CDR3 is 15 residues. Between the trimmed V and J ends, which lost 1 base and 0 bases, there was a span of 9 bases. CDR3 loop: CASSLVKGTNYGYTF. The DNA of the CDR3 is TGTGCCAGCAGCTTAGTGAAGGGGACTAACTATGGCTACACCTTC.

This clonotype came up many times. This chain joins TRBV11-2 and TRBJ2-5; 7 nucleotides align to TRBD2. Germline lookup yields CDR1 SGHAT and CDR2 FQNNGV. The CDR3 is 13 amino acids. Trimming at V came to 3 bases and at J to 3 bases, leaving 1 base not matched to a gene. For the CDR3, the DNA is TGTGCCAGCAGCTTGGGAGGGGAAGAGACCCAGTACTTC. Translation gives CASSLGGEETQYF.

This clonotype was recorded a few times. This chain joins TRBV4-2 and TRBJ2-7; D may be TRBD1 or TRBD2 (7 bases each). Germline V lookup: CDR1 LGHNA, CDR2 YNFKEQ. V gave up 5 bases and J gave up 2 bases, with 16 bases separating them. The length of the CDR3 is 15 residues. The CDR3 loop is CASSKGRGGTYEQYF. The CDR3 region has the DNA TGTGCCAGCAGCAAGGGCAGGGGGGGTACCTACGAGCAGTACTTC.

This chain joins TRBV6-2 or TRBV6-3 and TRBJ1-2; 7 bases line up with TRBD1. V was clipped by 5 bases and J by 3 bases; unmatched bases: 6. From germline, CDR1 is MNHEY and CDR2 SVGEGT. The CDR3 loop spans 14 amino acids. CDR3 region: CASSTQQGHYGYTF. CDR3 DNA sequence: TGTGCCAGCAGTACGCAACAGGGGCACTATGGCTACACCTTC.

This chain uses TRBV3-1 with TRBJ2-5, with D perhaps matching TRBD1 (6 bases). CDR1 and CDR2 (germline): LGHDT, YNNKEL (reference sequence). Trimming shortened V by 2 bases and J by 4 bases, and 14 bases separated the two germline ends. The CDR3 spans 15 residues. The CDR3 region is CASSQTTGFRETQYF. CDR3 bases: TGTGCCAGCAGCCAAACCACAGGGTTTCGAGAGACCCAGTACTTC.

In DNA, the CDR3 is TGTGCCACCAGTACAACGGGGGGCGGGAGCCTTAATGAGCAGTTCTTC. This translates into CATSTTGGGSLNEQFF. V gene TRBV24-1 combines with J gene TRBJ2-1; D might be TRBD2 (7 bases). The CDR3 consists of 16 residues. From germline, CDR1 is KGHDR and CDR2 SFDVKD. V was pared by 6 bases and J by 7 bases, with 21 bases between.

The rearrangement joins TRBV20-1 to TRBJ2-1; D is unresolved. CDR1 and CDR2 from the germline V gene are DFQATT and SNEGSKA (reference sequence). V lost 1 base to trimming and J lost 1 base, with 11 bases between them. The length of the CDR3 is 15 residues. The CDR3 nucleotides read TGCAGTGCTAGAGGGGTTAAGGGTTCCTACAATGAGCAGTTCTTC. It codes for CSARGVKGSYNEQFF.

This clonotype was observed a handful of times. The chain links TRBV11-2 to TRBJ2-4; possible D gene TRBD2, 6 bases. V dropped 1 base and J dropped 8 bases, with 21 bases sitting between them. The CDR3 totals 17 residues. Germline CDR1 reads SGHAT; CDR2 reads FQNNGV. CDR3 sequence: CASSLGRGRLRVDIQYF. CDR3 sequence (DNA): TGTGCCAGCAGCTTAGGTCGGGGGAGGTTGAGAGTTGACATTCAGTACTTC.

CDR3 sequence: CAISGPGTSGSYEQYF. The DNA of the CDR3 is TGTGCCATCAGTGGGCCCGGGACTAGCGGATCCTACGAGCAGTACTTC. The rearrangement joins TRBV10-3 to TRBJ2-7; 11 nucleotides agree with TRBD2. V was pared by 4 bases and J by 1 base, with 6 bases of the junction left unmatched. Germline CDR1 is ENHRY and CDR2 is SYGVKD. CDR3 length: 16 amino acids.

The rearrangement uses TRBV6-2 or TRBV6-3 and TRBJ2-2; 9 positions match TRBD1. This CDR3 is built from 17 residues. Per germline, CDR1 MNHEY and CDR2 SVGEGT. Germline trimming cut 5 bases from V and 4 bases from J; bases unmatched to any gene: 11. The chain's CDR3 is CASSRGQGEGRTGELFF. In DNA form, the CDR3 reads TGTGCCAGCAGTAGGGGACAGGGTGAGGGTCGCACCGGGGAGCTGTTTTTT.

This clonotype was observed a handful of times. This chain uses TRBV29-1 with TRBJ2-7; TRBD2 might be the D (5 bases). CDR3 length: 14 amino acids. Germline V CDR1 and CDR2: SQVTM, ANQGSEA. Between the trimmed V and J ends, which lost 4 bases and 5 bases, there was a span of 18 bases. The CDR3 nucleotides are TGCAGCGTTGTGTCGGGGTCTCACAACGACGAGCAGTACTTC. As protein: CSVVSGSHNDEQYF.

The chain recombines TRBV5-1 with TRBJ2-1; D is uncertain. V gave up 0 bases and J gave up 6 bases, with 10 bases separating them. CDR3 length equals 14 residues. Germline CDR1 reads SGHRS; CDR2 reads YFSETQ. The CDR3 protein is CASSLAIESNEQFF. The DNA for the CDR3 is TGCGCCAGCAGCTTGGCCATTGAATCCAATGAGCAGTTCTTC.

J is TRBJ2-7 and V is TRBV6-2 or TRBV6-3, with D possibly matching TRBD2 (5 bases). Trimming took 5 bases from V and 3 from J, leaving 17 bases between them. The CDR3 runs to 15 residues. From germline, CDR1 is MNHEY and CDR2 SVGEGT. In DNA, the CDR3 is TGTGCCAGCAGTACAGTTGGGGTAGGGAGCTACGAGCAGTACTTC. Translated, it gives CASSTVGVGSYEQYF.

This clonotype was counted at least ten times. The chain joins TRBV29-1 to TRBJ2-1, with D possibly being TRBD1 or TRBD2 (6 bases each). Germline assignment: CDR1 SQVTM and CDR2 ANQGSEA. Trimming took 1 base from V and 4 from J, leaving 11 bases between them. The CDR3 spans 14 residues. The CDR3 DNA follows: TGCAGCGTTGAAGGGGGGGCGGGGTACAATGAGCAGTTCTTC. Encoded protein: CSVEGGAGYNEQFF.